Listed below are T cell receptor beta chains from one sample, sequenced in a study of patients and donors after allogeneic stem cell transplantation. From the RT-PCR reads, TCRdb called clonotypes with MiXCR, one entry per CDR3 protein. This repertoire shows 190,000 or so distinct CDR3 sequences, 41% found once; its top ten account for 33%. The sequenced sample was blood, either unsorted or a sorted T cell fraction (not recorded which). These receptor sequences come from a human donor who was either an allogeneic HSCT recipient or a stem cell or donor lymphocyte infusion donor (not recorded which). It is not recorded whose cells these are; they may come from a transplant donor. CDR3s include the opening cysteine and the closing phenylalanine or tryptophan. The order of the fields is clone size, J gene, D gene, V gene, CDR3 protein, CDR3 DNA. D genes are given only for firm matches. The size field is filled for only some rows; it gives once, few, many or a size class.

few TRBJ2-1 NA TRBV24-1 CATSDFELDTEQFF TGTGCCACCAGTGATTTCGAACTAGACACTGAGCAGTTCTTC
few TRBJ1-2 NA TRBV7-3 CASSSPSGRDDNYGYTF TGTGCCAGCAGCTCACCCTCGGGGAGGGACGATAACTATGGCTACACCTTC
NA TRBJ2-2 NA TRBV4-3 CASSQAAGNTGELFF TGCGCCAGCAGCCAAGCGGCAGGGAACACCGGGGAGCTGTTTTTT
few TRBJ2-2 NA TRBV4-3 CASSQVGISGANTGELFF TGCGCCAGCAGCCAAGTTGGGATCTCTGGAGCGAACACCGGGGAGCTGTTTTTT
NA TRBJ1-1 NA TRBV4-2 CASTPRVGQDTEAFF TGTGCCAGCACCCCGCGGGTAGGGCAGGACACTGAAGCTTTCTTT
NA TRBJ2-7 NA TRBV7-9 CASSFGQHEQYF TGTGCCAGCAGCTTTGGGCAACACGAGCAGTACTTC
many TRBJ1-4 NA TRBV7-2 CASSSPHEKLFF TGTGCCAGCAGCTCCCCCCATGAAAAACTGTTTTTT
few TRBJ1-1 NA TRBV15 CATSRYPTTLGSLTEAFF TGTGCCACCAGCAGATATCCCACTACCCTCGGGTCCCTCACTGAAGCTTTCTTT
NA TRBJ2-5 NA TRBV7-8 CASSFGNDGTQYF TGTGCCAGCAGCTTCGGCAATGATGGGACCCAGTACTTC
few TRBJ1-2 NA TRBV10-3 CAISERGGYTF TGTGCCATCAGTGAACGGGGTGGCTACACCTTC
NA TRBJ2-7 TRBD2 TRBV4-1 CASSLGLAFYEQYF TGCGCCAGCAGCCTGGGACTAGCTTTCTACGAGCAGTACTTC
NA TRBJ2-1 NA TRBV15 CATNPDGGEFNEQFF TGTGCCACCAATCCGGACGGAGGCGAGTTCAATGAGCAGTTCTTC
few TRBJ1-1 NA TRBV5-4 CASSLGPLGEGNTEAFF TGTGCCAGCAGCTTGGGCCCCCTGGGGGAGGGAAACACTGAAGCTTTCTTT
few TRBJ2-1 TRBD2 TRBV29-1 CSSGLAGGHEQFF TGCAGCTCTGGACTAGCGGGAGGACATGAGCAGTTCTTC
NA TRBJ1-5 NA TRBV28 CASTLTGARGNQPQHF TGTGCCAGCACCCTAACGGGGGCGCGCGGCAATCAGCCCCAGCATTTT
few TRBJ1-5 TRBD1 TRBV6-6 CASSPGQVGNQPQHF TGTGCCAGCAGTCCCGGACAGGTTGGCAATCAGCCCCAGCATTTT
NA TRBJ2-7 NA TRBV14 CASSGHGTRSYEQYF TGTGCCAGCAGCGGTCACGGGACCCGCTCCTACGAGCAGTACTTC
NA TRBJ2-7 TRBD2 TRBV7-6 CASSLTSGHYEQYF TGTGCCAGCAGCTTGACTAGCGGTCATTACGAGCAGTACTTC
few TRBJ1-6 NA TRBV25-1 CASSESHWYYNSPLHF TGTGCCAGCAGTGAATCCCATTGGTACTATAATTCACCCCTCCACTTT
NA TRBJ2-2 TRBD2 TRBV4-2 CASSRALAGETGELFF TGTGCCAGCAGCCGAGCCCTAGCGGGAGAAACCGGGGAGCTGTTTTTT
few TRBJ2-3 NA TRBV29-1 CSVDWQGTDTQYF TGCAGCGTTGACTGGCAGGGGACAGATACGCAGTATTTT
NA TRBJ2-5 TRBD2 TRBV12-3/TRBV12-4 CASRTSGYQETQYF TGTGCCTCCCGGACTAGCGGTTACCAAGAGACCCAGTACTTC
once TRBJ2-1 TRBD2 TRBV4-1 CASSQDPGTSASYNEQFF TGCGCCAGCAGCCAAGATCCCGGGACTAGCGCGAGCTACAATGAGCAGTTCTTC
few TRBJ1-2 TRBD1 TRBV6-5 CASSSTGDYGYTF TGTGCCAGCAGTTCGACAGGGGACTATGGCTACACCTTC
NA TRBJ1-2 NA TRBV6-5 CASSYSTLTGYTF TGTGCCAGCAGTTACTCGACCCTTACGGGCTACACCTTC
few TRBJ1-1 NA TRBV6-2/TRBV6-3 CASSYNGEAFF TGTGCCAGCAGTTACAACGGTGAAGCTTTCTTT
NA TRBJ1-1 NA TRBV9 CASSPPGGRNTEAFF TGTGCCAGCAGCCCACCGGGGGGCAGGAACACTGAAGCTTTCTTT
NA TRBJ1-2 NA TRBV5-5 CASSSVGIEGWSYGYTF TGTGCCAGCAGCTCCGTCGGGATAGAGGGCTGGAGCTATGGCTACACCTTC
NA TRBJ1-5 NA TRBV10-3 CAISESGDNQPQHF TGTGCCATCAGTGAGTCAGGAGATAATCAGCCCCAGCATTTT
NA TRBJ2-7 NA TRBV28 CASSLIGPYEQYF TGTGCCAGCAGTTTAATTGGGCCCTACGAGCAGTACTTC
few TRBJ1-1 NA TRBV30 CAWGRRDTEAFF TGTGCCTGGGGACGGAGGGACACTGAAGCTTTCTTT
NA TRBJ2-1 TRBD2 TRBV28 CASSSGTSAASSYNEQFF TGTGCCAGCAGCTCCGGGACTAGCGCAGCGAGCTCCTACAATGAGCAGTTCTTC